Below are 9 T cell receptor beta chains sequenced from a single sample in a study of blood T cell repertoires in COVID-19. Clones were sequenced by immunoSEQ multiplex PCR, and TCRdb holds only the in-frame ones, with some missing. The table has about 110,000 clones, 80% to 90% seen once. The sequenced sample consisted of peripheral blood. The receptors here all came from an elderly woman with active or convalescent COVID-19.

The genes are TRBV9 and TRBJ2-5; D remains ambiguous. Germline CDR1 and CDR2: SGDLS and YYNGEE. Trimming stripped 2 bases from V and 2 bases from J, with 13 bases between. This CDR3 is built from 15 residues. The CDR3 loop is CASSVGQRLQETQYF. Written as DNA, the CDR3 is TGTGCCAGCAGCGTTGGTCAGCGCTTACAAGAGACCCAGTACTTC.

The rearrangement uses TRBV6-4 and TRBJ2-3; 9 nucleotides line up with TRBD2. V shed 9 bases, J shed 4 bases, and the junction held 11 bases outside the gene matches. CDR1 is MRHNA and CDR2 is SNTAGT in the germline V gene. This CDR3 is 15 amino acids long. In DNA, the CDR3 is TGTGCCAGAGCAGAGGAGCGGGAGGTGGCAGATACGCAGTATTTT. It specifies CARAEEREVADTQYF.

In DNA form, the CDR3 reads TGTGCCAGCAGCCAACCCCTAGGTAGCGGGAGCAAGGAGACCCAGTACTTC. As protein: CASSQPLGSGSKETQYF. V is TRBV3-1 (or the pseudogene TRBV3-2) and J is TRBJ2-5; 9 bases match TRBD2. The CDR3 is 17 residues long. Looked up from germline, CDR1 is LGHDT and CDR2 is YNNKEL (reference sequence). The J segment lost 5 bases and the V segment lost 2 bases, leaving 12 bases of the junction unmatched.

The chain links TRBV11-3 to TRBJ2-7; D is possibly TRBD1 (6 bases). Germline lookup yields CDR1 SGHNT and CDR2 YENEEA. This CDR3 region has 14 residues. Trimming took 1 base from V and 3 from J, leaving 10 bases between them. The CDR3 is CASSLAGDNYEQYF. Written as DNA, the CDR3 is TGTGCCAGCAGCTTAGCTGGGGACAACTACGAGCAGTACTTC.

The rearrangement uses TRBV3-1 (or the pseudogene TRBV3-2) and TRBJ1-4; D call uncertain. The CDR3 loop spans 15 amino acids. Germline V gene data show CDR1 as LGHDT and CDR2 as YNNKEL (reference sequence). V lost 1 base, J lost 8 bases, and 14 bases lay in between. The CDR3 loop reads CASSQGPGGREKLFF. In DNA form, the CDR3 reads TGTGCCAGCAGCCAAGGTCCGGGAGGTAGGGAAAAACTGTTTTTT.

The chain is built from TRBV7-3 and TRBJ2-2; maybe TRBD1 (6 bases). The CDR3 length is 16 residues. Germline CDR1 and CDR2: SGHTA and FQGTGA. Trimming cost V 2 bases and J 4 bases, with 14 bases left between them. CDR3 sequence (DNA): TGTGCCAGCAGCTTAGGGGCTGGGGGCGGCACCGGGGAGCTGTTTTTT. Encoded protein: CASSLGAGGGTGELFF. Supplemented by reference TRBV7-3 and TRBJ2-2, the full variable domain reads GAGVSQTPSNKVTEKGKYVELRCDPISGHTALYWYRQSLGQGPEFLIYFQGTGAADDSGLPNDRFFAVRPEGSVSTLKIQRTERGDSAVYLCASSLGAGGGTGELFFGEGSRLTVL.

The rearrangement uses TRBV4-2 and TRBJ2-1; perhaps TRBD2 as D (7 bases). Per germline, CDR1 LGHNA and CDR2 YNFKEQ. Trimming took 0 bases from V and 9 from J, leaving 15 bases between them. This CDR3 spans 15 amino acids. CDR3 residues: CASSQEVWGGGEQFF. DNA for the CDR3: TGTGCCAGCAGCCAAGAAGTTTGGGGAGGGGGTGAGCAGTTCTTC.

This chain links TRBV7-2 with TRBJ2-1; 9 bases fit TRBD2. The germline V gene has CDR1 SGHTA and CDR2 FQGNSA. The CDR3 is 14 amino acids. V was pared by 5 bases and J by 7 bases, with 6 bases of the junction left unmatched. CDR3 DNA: TGTGCCAGCAGCCCAACGGGACTAGCAAATGAGCAGTTCTTC. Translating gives CASSPTGLANEQFF.

In DNA form, the CDR3 reads TGTGCCAGCAGCTTAGGGGGGGACCCCAAAAACATTCAGTACTTC. Residues: CASSLGGDPKNIQYF. This chain uses TRBV11-3 with TRBJ2-4; possible D gene TRBD2, 6 bases. CDR3 length equals 15 residues. Trimming left V 1 base short and J 2 bases short, with 9 bases between. The germline CDR1 and CDR2 sequences are SGHNT and YENEEA.